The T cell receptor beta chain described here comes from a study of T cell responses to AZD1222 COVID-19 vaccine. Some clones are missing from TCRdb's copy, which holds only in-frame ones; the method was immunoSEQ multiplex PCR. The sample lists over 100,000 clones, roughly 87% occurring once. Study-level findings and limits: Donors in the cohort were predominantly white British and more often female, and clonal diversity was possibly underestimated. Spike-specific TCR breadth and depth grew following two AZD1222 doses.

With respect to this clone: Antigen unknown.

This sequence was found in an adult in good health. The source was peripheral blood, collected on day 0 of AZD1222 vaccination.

The CDR3 reads CSASVTTNRYQETQYF. CDR3 DNA sequence: TGCAGTGCTAGTGTAACTACCAACAGGTACCAAGAGACCCAGTACTTC. The J gene is TRBJ2-5, the V gene TRBV20-1; TRBD1 might be the D (5 bases). This CDR3 is built from 16 residues. Germline lookup yields CDR1 DFQATT and CDR2 SNEGSKA (reference sequence). V lost 3 bases and J 0 bases, leaving 17 bases between the germline ends.